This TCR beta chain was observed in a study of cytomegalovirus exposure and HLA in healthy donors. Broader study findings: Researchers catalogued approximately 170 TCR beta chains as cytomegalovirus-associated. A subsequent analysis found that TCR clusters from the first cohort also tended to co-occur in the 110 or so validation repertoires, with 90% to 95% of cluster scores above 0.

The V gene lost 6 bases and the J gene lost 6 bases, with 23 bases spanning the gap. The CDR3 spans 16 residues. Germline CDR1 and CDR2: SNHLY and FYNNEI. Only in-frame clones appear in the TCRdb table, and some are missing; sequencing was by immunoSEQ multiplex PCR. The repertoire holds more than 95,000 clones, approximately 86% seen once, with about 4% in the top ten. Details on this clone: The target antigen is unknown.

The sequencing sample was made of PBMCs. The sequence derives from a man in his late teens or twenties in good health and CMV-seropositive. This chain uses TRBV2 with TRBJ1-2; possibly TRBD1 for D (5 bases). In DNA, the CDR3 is TGTGCCAGCAGAAATTCCCCCGGGAGAACAGGCGATGGCTACACCTTC. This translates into CASRNSPGRTGDGYTF.